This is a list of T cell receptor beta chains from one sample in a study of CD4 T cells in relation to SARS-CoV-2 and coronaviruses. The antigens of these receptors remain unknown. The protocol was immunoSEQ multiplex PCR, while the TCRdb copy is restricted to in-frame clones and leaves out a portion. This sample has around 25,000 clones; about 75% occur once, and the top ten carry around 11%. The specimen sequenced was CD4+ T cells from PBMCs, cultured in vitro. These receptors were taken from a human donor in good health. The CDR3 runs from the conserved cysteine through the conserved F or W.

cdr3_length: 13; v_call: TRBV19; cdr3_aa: CAACTGRNTEAFF
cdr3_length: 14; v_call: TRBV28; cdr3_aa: CASSTGTGGFEQYF
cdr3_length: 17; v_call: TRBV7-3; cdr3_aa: CASSLTLGQGSYNEQFF
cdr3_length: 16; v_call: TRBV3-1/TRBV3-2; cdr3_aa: CASSQVLGLGSGEQYF
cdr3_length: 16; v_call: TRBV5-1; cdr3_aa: CASSLRPQDSGNTIYF
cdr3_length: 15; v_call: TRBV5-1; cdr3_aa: CASSTRDWTNEKLFF
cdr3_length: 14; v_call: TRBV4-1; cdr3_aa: CASRDNTGANVLTF
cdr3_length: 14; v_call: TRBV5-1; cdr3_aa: CASRRTSGQETQYF
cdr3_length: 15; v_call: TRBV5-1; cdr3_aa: CASSLGQERSSPLHF
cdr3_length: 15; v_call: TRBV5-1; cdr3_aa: CASSRGGGTQETQYF
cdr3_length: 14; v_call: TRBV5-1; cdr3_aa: CASSSGTGGLEQYF
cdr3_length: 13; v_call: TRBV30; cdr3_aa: CAGGQLFDNEQFF
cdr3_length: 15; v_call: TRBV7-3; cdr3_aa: CASSLQREWNGELFF
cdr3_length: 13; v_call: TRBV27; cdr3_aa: CASKQQGNYGYTF
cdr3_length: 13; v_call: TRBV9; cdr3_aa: CASSVGDISEAFF
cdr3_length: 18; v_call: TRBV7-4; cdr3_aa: CASSGEPGTGGGNQPQHF
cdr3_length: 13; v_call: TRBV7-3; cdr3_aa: CASSPGGRETQYF
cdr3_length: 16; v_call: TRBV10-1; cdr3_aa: CASSESSGLPNNEQFF
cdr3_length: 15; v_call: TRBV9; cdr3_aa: CASSIAGTSYNEQFF
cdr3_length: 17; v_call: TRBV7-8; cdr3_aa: CASSYQPGQGSWETQYF
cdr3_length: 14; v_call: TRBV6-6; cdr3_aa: CASSHDQVNYGYTF
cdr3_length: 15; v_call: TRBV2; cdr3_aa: CASSEAGTGNEKLFF
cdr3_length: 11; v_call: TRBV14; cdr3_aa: CASSQWAEQYF
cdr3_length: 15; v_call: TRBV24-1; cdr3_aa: CATSDGDSIPPGYTF
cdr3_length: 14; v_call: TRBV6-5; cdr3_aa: CASRPQGSVAEQYF
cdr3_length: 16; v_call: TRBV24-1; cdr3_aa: CATSDGAVAVQETQYF
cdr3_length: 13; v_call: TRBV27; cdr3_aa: CASSLRPAYEQYF
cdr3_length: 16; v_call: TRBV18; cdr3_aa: CASSPIQVTTNEKLFF
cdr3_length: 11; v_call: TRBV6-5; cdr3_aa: CASSYSREQFF
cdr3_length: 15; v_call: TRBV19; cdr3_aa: CASSSRPTRGNEQFF
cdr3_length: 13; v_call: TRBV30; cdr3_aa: CAWNKDRGETQYF
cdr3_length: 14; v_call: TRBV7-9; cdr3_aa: CASSLGTADYGYTF
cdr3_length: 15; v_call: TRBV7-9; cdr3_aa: CASSFDRVGTGELFF
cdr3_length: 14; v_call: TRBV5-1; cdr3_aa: CASSLDGGPQPQHF
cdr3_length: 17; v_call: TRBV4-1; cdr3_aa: CASSQVETVSSNYGYTF
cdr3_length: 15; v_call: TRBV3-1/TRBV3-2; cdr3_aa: CASSQFTTGEETQYF
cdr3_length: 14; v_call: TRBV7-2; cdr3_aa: CASSLGGGGQPQHF
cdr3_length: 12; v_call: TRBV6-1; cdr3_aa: CASSSGRGWAFF
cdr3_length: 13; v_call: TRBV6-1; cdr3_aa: CASSEEAYQGRFF
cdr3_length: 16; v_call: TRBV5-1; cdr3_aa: CASSLQRDLANEKLFF
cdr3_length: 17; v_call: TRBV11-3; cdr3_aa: CASSLGRRSVSTDTQYF
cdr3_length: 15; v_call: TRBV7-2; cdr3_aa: CASSLGLGLAYEQYF
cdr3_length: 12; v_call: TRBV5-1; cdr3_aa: CASSLGRDTQYF
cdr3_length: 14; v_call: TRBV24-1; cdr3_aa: CATSETGQGYEQFF
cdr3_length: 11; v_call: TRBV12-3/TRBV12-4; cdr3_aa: CASSFGLAKYF
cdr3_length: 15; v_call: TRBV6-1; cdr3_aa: CASSEAGGASYEQYF
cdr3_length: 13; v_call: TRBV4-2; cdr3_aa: CASSGTSNYGYTF